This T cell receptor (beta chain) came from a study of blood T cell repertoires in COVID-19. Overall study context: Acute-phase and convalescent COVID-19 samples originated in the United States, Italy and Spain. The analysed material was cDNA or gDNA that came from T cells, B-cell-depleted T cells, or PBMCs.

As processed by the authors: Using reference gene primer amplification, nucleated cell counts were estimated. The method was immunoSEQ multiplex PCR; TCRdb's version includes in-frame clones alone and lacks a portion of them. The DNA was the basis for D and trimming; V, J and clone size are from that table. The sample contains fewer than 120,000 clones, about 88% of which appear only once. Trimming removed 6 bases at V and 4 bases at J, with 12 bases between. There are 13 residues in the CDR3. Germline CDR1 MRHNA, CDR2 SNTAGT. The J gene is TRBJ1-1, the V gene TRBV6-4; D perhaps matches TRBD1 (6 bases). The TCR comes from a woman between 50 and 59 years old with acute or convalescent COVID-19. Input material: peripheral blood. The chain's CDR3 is CASSATGSTEAFF. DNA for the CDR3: TGTGCCAGCAGCGCTACAGGGTCCACTGAAGCTTTCTTT.